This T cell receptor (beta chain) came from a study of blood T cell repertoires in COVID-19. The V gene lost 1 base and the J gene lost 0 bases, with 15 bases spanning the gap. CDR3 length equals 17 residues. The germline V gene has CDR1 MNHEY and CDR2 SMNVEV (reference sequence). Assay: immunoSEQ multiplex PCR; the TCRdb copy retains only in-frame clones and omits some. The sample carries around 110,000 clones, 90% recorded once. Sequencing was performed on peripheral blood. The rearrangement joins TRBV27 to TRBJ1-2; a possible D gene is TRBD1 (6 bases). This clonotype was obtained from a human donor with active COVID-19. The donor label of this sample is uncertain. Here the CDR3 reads CASSLFFRGPSNYGYTF. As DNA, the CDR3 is TGTGCCAGCAGTTTATTTTTCAGGGGACCTTCTAACTATGGCTACACCTTC.